Listed below are T cell receptor beta chains from one sample, sequenced in a study of blood T cell repertoires in COVID-19. Data came from immunoSEQ multiplex PCR; TCRdb stores just in-frame clones and leaves some out. The repertoire holds about 96,000 clones, with about 90% as singletons. Source material: peripheral blood. The receptors originated from a human donor with COVID-19, enrolled during active disease. The donor label of this sample is uncertain. The CDR3 runs from the conserved cysteine through the conserved F or W. The order of the fields is clone size, V gene, J gene, D gene, CDR3 DNA, CDR3 protein. A D gene is named only where the DNA matches it firmly. Clone sizes are given selectively: once, few, many, or a class where the clone is expanded.

abundance: .; v_gene: TRBV15; j_gene: TRBJ2-1; d_gene: TRBD1; CDR3nt: TGTGCCACCAGCAGAGCTGTCGGCGAGACAGGGTACACCTACAATGAGCAGTTCTTC; CDR3aa: CATSRAVGETGYTYNEQFF
abundance: .; v_gene: TRBV7-2; j_gene: TRBJ2-7; d_gene: .; CDR3nt: TGTGCCAGCAGCACTAGTGGGGGGAACCCCTACGAGCAGTACTTC; CDR3aa: CASSTSGGNPYEQYF
abundance: .; v_gene: TRBV2; j_gene: TRBJ2-3; d_gene: TRBD2; CDR3nt: TGTGCCAGCAGTCACGGACTAGCGGGATCTACGCAGTATTTT; CDR3aa: CASSHGLAGSTQYF
abundance: .; v_gene: TRBV12-5; j_gene: TRBJ2-1; d_gene: TRBD2; CDR3nt: TGTGCTAGTGGTTTAGGACTAGCGGGCCATGAGCAGTTCTTC; CDR3aa: CASGLGLAGHEQFF
abundance: once; v_gene: TRBV6-5; j_gene: TRBJ1-4; d_gene: TRBD1; CDR3nt: TGTGCCAGCAGTACAGGGGGATGGGATGAAAAACTGTTTTTT; CDR3aa: CASSTGGWDEKLFF
abundance: .; v_gene: TRBV5-8; j_gene: TRBJ2-5; d_gene: TRBD1; CDR3nt: TGTGCCAGCAGCTCAAGGGGGCTTGAGACCCAGTACTTC; CDR3aa: CASSSRGLETQYF
abundance: once; v_gene: TRBV6-5; j_gene: TRBJ1-1; d_gene: .; CDR3nt: TGTGCCAGCAGTTACTCGTCCAGGGGGAACACTGAAGCTTTCTTT; CDR3aa: CASSYSSRGNTEAFF
abundance: .; v_gene: TRBV12-3/TRBV12-4; j_gene: TRBJ2-1; d_gene: .; CDR3nt: TGTGCCAGCAGTTTCGGGGTCTACAATGAGCAGTTCTTC; CDR3aa: CASSFGVYNEQFF
abundance: .; v_gene: TRBV7-2; j_gene: TRBJ1-2; d_gene: .; CDR3nt: TGTGCCAGCAGCTTAATGGAGAGTGGCTACACCTTC; CDR3aa: CASSLMESGYTF
abundance: .; v_gene: TRBV14; j_gene: TRBJ2-5; d_gene: TRBD2; CDR3nt: TGTGCCAGCAGCCCCGGCGGGACTAGCGGGAAGGAGACCCAGTACTTC; CDR3aa: CASSPGGTSGKETQYF
abundance: .; v_gene: TRBV6-5; j_gene: TRBJ1-5; d_gene: .; CDR3nt: TGTGCCAGCAGGGGCGGGGGTAACAATCAGCCCCAGCATTTT; CDR3aa: CASRGGGNNQPQHF
abundance: once; v_gene: TRBV21-1; j_gene: TRBJ1-1; d_gene: .; CDR3nt: TGTGCCAGCAGCAAAGGTTGGACAAAGGTAGCTTTCTTT; CDR3aa: CASSKGWTKVAFF
abundance: .; v_gene: TRBV18; j_gene: TRBJ1-2; d_gene: .; CDR3nt: TGTGCCAGCTCAGCACAGGAGGCGGATGGCTACACCTTC; CDR3aa: CASSAQEADGYTF
abundance: once; v_gene: TRBV5-1; j_gene: TRBJ1-2; d_gene: .; CDR3nt: TGCGCCAGCAGCACTGTTGGAGGGGACCATGGCTACACCTTC; CDR3aa: CASSTVGGDHGYTF
abundance: .; v_gene: TRBV6-5; j_gene: TRBJ1-5; d_gene: .; CDR3nt: TGTGCCAGCAGTAGGGACATGGGTCAGCCCCAGCATTTT; CDR3aa: CASSRDMGQPQHF
abundance: .; v_gene: TRBV2; j_gene: TRBJ1-1; d_gene: .; CDR3nt: TGTGCCAGCAGCTTCGACAGGTGGGATGTCGAAGCTTTCTTT; CDR3aa: CASSFDRWDVEAFF
abundance: .; v_gene: TRBV4-1; j_gene: TRBJ1-4; d_gene: TRBD1; CDR3nt: TGCGCCAGCAGCCAAGGGCAGGGGGCAACTAATGAAAAACTGTTTTTT; CDR3aa: CASSQGQGATNEKLFF
abundance: many; v_gene: TRBV27; j_gene: TRBJ1-6; d_gene: .; CDR3nt: TGTGCCAGCAGTTTATCGTGGCAGTTCAATTCACCCCTCCACTTT; CDR3aa: CASSLSWQFNSPLHF
abundance: .; v_gene: TRBV19; j_gene: TRBJ1-2; d_gene: TRBD1; CDR3nt: TGTGCCAGTAGAGGCCGACAGGGGGATCTAACCTATGGCTACACCTTC; CDR3aa: CASRGRQGDLTYGYTF
abundance: .; v_gene: TRBV6-5; j_gene: TRBJ1-1; d_gene: TRBD1; CDR3nt: TGTGCCAGCACCCCAGGACAGGGGACCACTGAAGCTTTCTTT; CDR3aa: CASTPGQGTTEAFF
abundance: .; v_gene: TRBV5-1; j_gene: TRBJ2-3; d_gene: .; CDR3nt: TGCGCCAGCAGCTTGTCCCCCCCTATAGATACGCAGTATTTT; CDR3aa: CASSLSPPIDTQYF
abundance: .; v_gene: TRBV19; j_gene: TRBJ2-7; d_gene: TRBD2; CDR3nt: TGTGCCAGTAGTATAGCCCTAGCGGGAGCCTACGAGCAGTACTTC; CDR3aa: CASSIALAGAYEQYF
abundance: .; v_gene: TRBV5-5; j_gene: TRBJ1-4; d_gene: TRBD1; CDR3nt: TGTGCCAGCAGCTCACCGACAGGGGAAAATGAAAAACTGTTTTTT; CDR3aa: CASSSPTGENEKLFF
abundance: .; v_gene: TRBV2; j_gene: TRBJ2-5; d_gene: TRBD2; CDR3nt: TGTGCCAGCAGAGGACTAGTACTCCAAGAGACCCAGTACTTC; CDR3aa: CASRGLVLQETQYF
abundance: .; v_gene: TRBV3-1/TRBV3-2; j_gene: TRBJ2-7; d_gene: TRBD2; CDR3nt: TGTGCCAGCAGCCTGACTAGCGGGGGGCTCTACGAGCAGTACTTC; CDR3aa: CASSLTSGGLYEQYF
abundance: .; v_gene: TRBV7-9; j_gene: TRBJ1-1; d_gene: TRBD1; CDR3nt: TGTGCCAGCAGTCCAGCGACAGGGGGCGCGTCAGCTTTCTTT; CDR3aa: CASSPATGGASAFF
abundance: .; v_gene: TRBV2; j_gene: TRBJ1-5; d_gene: TRBD1; CDR3nt: TGTGCCAGGGGGACAGGGTTGAGCAATCAGCCCCAGCATTTT; CDR3aa: CARGTGLSNQPQHF
abundance: .; v_gene: TRBV29-1; j_gene: TRBJ1-6; d_gene: TRBD1; CDR3nt: TGCAGCGTTGGACAGGGGGATAATTCACCCCTCCACTTT; CDR3aa: CSVGQGDNSPLHF
abundance: .; v_gene: TRBV28; j_gene: TRBJ1-1; d_gene: .; CDR3nt: TGTGCCAGCAGTTTACAGGGCAGCACTGAAGCTTTCTTT; CDR3aa: CASSLQGSTEAFF
abundance: .; v_gene: TRBV2; j_gene: TRBJ2-5; d_gene: TRBD2; CDR3nt: TGTGCCAGCAGTGAACTCGGGGGGGAGACCCAGTACTTC; CDR3aa: CASSELGGETQYF
abundance: .; v_gene: TRBV4-3; j_gene: TRBJ2-5; d_gene: .; CDR3nt: TGCGCCAGCAGCCAAGAACATGCAGGGGCGGAGACCCAGTACTTC; CDR3aa: CASSQEHAGAETQYF
abundance: .; v_gene: TRBV5-6; j_gene: TRBJ1-6; d_gene: TRBD1; CDR3nt: TGTGCCAGCAGCGGGACAGGGCTGGCCTCACCCCTCCACTTT; CDR3aa: CASSGTGLASPLHF
abundance: .; v_gene: TRBV9; j_gene: TRBJ2-7; d_gene: .; CDR3nt: TGTGCCAGCAGCGTAGTGGAGACAGTAATCGAGCAGTACTTC; CDR3aa: CASSVVETVIEQYF
abundance: .; v_gene: TRBV28; j_gene: TRBJ2-1; d_gene: .; CDR3nt: TGTGCCAGCAGGGGTGACTCTTACACCTACAATGAGCAGTTCTTC; CDR3aa: CASRGDSYTYNEQFF
abundance: .; v_gene: TRBV7-3; j_gene: TRBJ2-2; d_gene: TRBD2; CDR3nt: TGTGCCAGCAGCTTATCACCAGCGGGGTTCCTCACCGGGGAGCTGTTTTTT; CDR3aa: CASSLSPAGFLTGELFF
abundance: .; v_gene: TRBV6-5; j_gene: TRBJ1-1; d_gene: TRBD1; CDR3nt: TGTGCCAGCAGTTGGACAGGGGAGGACACTGAAGCTTTCTTT; CDR3aa: CASSWTGEDTEAFF
abundance: .; v_gene: TRBV6-6; j_gene: TRBJ1-5; d_gene: .; CDR3nt: TGTGCCAGCAGCACCGGGGTTATGGAGGTTCAGCCCCAGCATTTT; CDR3aa: CASSTGVMEVQPQHF
abundance: .; v_gene: TRBV4-2; j_gene: TRBJ2-3; d_gene: .; CDR3nt: TGTGCCAGCAGCCCCGCTGGGGCAACAGATACGCAGTATTTT; CDR3aa: CASSPAGATDTQYF
abundance: .; v_gene: TRBV29-1; j_gene: TRBJ2-1; d_gene: TRBD1; CDR3nt: TGCAGCGTACTAACACGACAGGGGGGAGTTTGGAATGAGCAGTTCTTC; CDR3aa: CSVLTRQGGVWNEQFF
abundance: few; v_gene: TRBV29-1; j_gene: TRBJ1-2; d_gene: .; CDR3nt: TGCAGCGTTGGGGATGGGAGTGGGGGCTACACCTTC; CDR3aa: CSVGDGSGGYTF
abundance: .; v_gene: TRBV20-1; j_gene: TRBJ2-1; d_gene: .; CDR3nt: TGCAGTGCTAGTGGACCGGGAGCCGTCCACTACAATGAGCAGTTCTTC; CDR3aa: CSASGPGAVHYNEQFF
abundance: .; v_gene: TRBV19; j_gene: TRBJ2-2; d_gene: .; CDR3nt: TGTGCCAGTTATATCCTTAGCGGATATACTCGATTCGCGAACACCGGGGAGCTGTTTTTT; CDR3aa: CASYILSGYTRFANTGELFF
abundance: once; v_gene: TRBV6-5; j_gene: TRBJ2-2; d_gene: .; CDR3nt: TGTGCCAGCAGTAGGGGGGACAGACCAACCGGGGAGCTGTTTTTT; CDR3aa: CASSRGDRPTGELFF
abundance: .; v_gene: TRBV7-8; j_gene: TRBJ2-1; d_gene: .; CDR3nt: TGTGCCAGCAGCTCAACCCGGACAGCCCTCTACAATGAGCAGTTCTTC; CDR3aa: CASSSTRTALYNEQFF
abundance: .; v_gene: TRBV5-1; j_gene: TRBJ2-3; d_gene: TRBD1; CDR3nt: TGCGCCAGCAGAGACAGGGCAGAATCAGATACGCAGTATTTT; CDR3aa: CASRDRAESDTQYF
abundance: .; v_gene: TRBV7-9; j_gene: TRBJ2-2; d_gene: .; CDR3nt: TGTGCCAGCAGCAAAGATGCGACTGGAAATAACGGGGAGCTGTTTTTT; CDR3aa: CASSKDATGNNGELFF
abundance: .; v_gene: TRBV11-2; j_gene: TRBJ1-2; d_gene: TRBD1; CDR3nt: TGTGCCAGCAGCTTAGGGGTAGGGGACAGGGGAAAATATGGCTACACCTTC; CDR3aa: CASSLGVGDRGKYGYTF
abundance: .; v_gene: TRBV28; j_gene: TRBJ1-5; d_gene: .; CDR3nt: TGTGCCAGCAGTCCACCCAAAGGGGCGGGAAATCAGCCCCAGCATTTT; CDR3aa: CASSPPKGAGNQPQHF
abundance: .; v_gene: TRBV10-3; j_gene: TRBJ1-2; d_gene: .; CDR3nt: TGTGCCATCAGTGACTTACAGGAGACCTATGGCTACACCTTC; CDR3aa: CAISDLQETYGYTF
abundance: .; v_gene: TRBV11-1; j_gene: TRBJ2-5; d_gene: TRBD2; CDR3nt: TGTGCCAGCAGTAGAGGCGGGGGCCAAGAGACCCAGTACTTC; CDR3aa: CASSRGGGQETQYF
abundance: .; v_gene: TRBV20-1; j_gene: TRBJ1-3; d_gene: .; CDR3nt: TGCAGTGCTAGTCGCGGGGGGGGAAACACCATATATTTT; CDR3aa: CSASRGGGNTIYF
abundance: .; v_gene: TRBV7-9; j_gene: TRBJ1-2; d_gene: TRBD1; CDR3nt: TGTGCCAGCAGCCGTGGACAGGGGGATGGCTACACCTTC; CDR3aa: CASSRGQGDGYTF
abundance: .; v_gene: TRBV10-1; j_gene: TRBJ2-7; d_gene: TRBD1; CDR3nt: TGCGCCAGCAGTGAGGGGACAGCGGTCCACGAGCAGTACTTC; CDR3aa: CASSEGTAVHEQYF
abundance: once; v_gene: TRBV19; j_gene: TRBJ1-2; d_gene: TRBD1; CDR3nt: TGTGCCAGTAGGGGGGCGGGACAGCCGTACGGCTACACCTTC; CDR3aa: CASRGAGQPYGYTF
abundance: .; v_gene: TRBV6-6; j_gene: TRBJ2-7; d_gene: TRBD2; CDR3nt: TGTGCCATCAGGCCCCTGCTAGCGGGATACGAGCAGTACTTC; CDR3aa: CAIRPLLAGYEQYF